The 8 T cell receptor beta chains presented below share a single source sample, sequenced in a study of CD8 T cells in ankylosing spondylitis. Points from the study as a whole: Seven or eight highly homologous variants made up a TCR beta motif, and this motif appeared characteristic of ankylosing spondylitis blood.

What these receptors recognize is not known. TCRdb re-called the 5' RACE reads with MiXCR, one entry per CDR3 protein. The sample holds fewer than 450,000 distinct CDR3 sequences, 17% seen once. Sequencing was carried out using blood, either unsorted or a sorted T cell fraction (not recorded which). Receptor source: a male donor with ankylosing spondylitis.

The V call is TRBV10-2, the J call TRBJ1-5; 9 bases agree with TRBD1. The junction had 5 bases not matched to a gene; V was cut back by 2 bases and J by 6 bases. CDR3 size: 15 residues. Germline V CDR1 and CDR2: WSHSY, SAAADI. CDR3 protein: CASSERGTGFQPQHF. CDR3 in DNA: TGCGCCAGCAGTGAGAGGGGGACAGGGTTTCAGCCCCAGCATTTT.

The sample holds a few counts of this clonotype. The V call is TRBV12-3 or TRBV12-4, the J call TRBJ2-7, with D perhaps TRBD1 (7 bases). V was trimmed by 5 bases and J by 3 bases, leaving 20 bases between them. The CDR3 is 16 residues long. CDR3 sequence (DNA): TGTGCCAGCAGTCCCCAGGGGGAGGTCGTAGGCTACGAGCAGTACTTC. This translates into CASSPQGEVVGYEQYF.

This chain connects TRBV3-1 to TRBJ1-3, with D uncertain. The V end lost 2 bases, the J end lost 0 bases, and 14 bases lay between the germline ends. CDR1 is LGHDT, CDR2 YNNKEL, per germline (reference sequence). The CDR3 spans 17 residues. In nucleotides, the CDR3 is TGTGCCAGCAGCCAAAAGACGCGGGTCCTCTCTGGAAACACCATATATTTT. It is translated as CASSQKTRVLSGNTIYF.

This clonotype was found a few times. The chain employs TRBV25-1 and TRBJ2-5, with 9 bases aligning to TRBD1. This CDR3 has 16 amino acids. Trimming cost V 8 bases and J 1 base; bases outside gene matches: 11. Germline loops: CDR1 MGHDK, CDR2 SYGVNS. CDR3 in DNA: TGTGCCAGCGGACCAATACAGGGGGCCTTCCAAGAGACCCAGTACTTC. This encodes CASGPIQGAFQETQYF.

This clonotype was counted a few times. This chain joins TRBV7-9 and TRBJ2-5, with TRBD1 matching over 8 bases. Per germline, CDR1 SEHNR and CDR2 FQNEAQ (reference sequence). The CDR3 is 14 residues long. J was trimmed by 5 bases and V by 4 bases; bases with no gene match: 6. CDR3 sequence (DNA): TGTGCCAGCAGCTCCAGGGGGCTGTGGGAGACCCAGTACTTC. Amino acids: CASSSRGLWETQYF. The entire variable domain, with the rest obtained from reference TRBV7-9 and TRBJ2-5, is as follows: DTGVSQNPRHKITKRGQNVTFRCDPISEHNRLYWYRQTLGQGPEFLTYFQNEAQLEKSRLLSDRFSAERPKGSFSTLEIQRTEQGDSAMYLCASSSRGLWETQYFGPGTRLLVL.

This clonotype was seen many times. The chain is built from TRBV27 and TRBJ2-2; 9 positions agree with TRBD2. CDR3 length: 14 amino acids. Germline CDR1 and CDR2: MNHEY and SMNVEV (reference sequence). V shed 6 bases and J 6 bases; nucleotides not matched to a gene: 5. The DNA for the CDR3 is TGTGCCAGCAGAGTGCTAGCGGGATCCGGGGAGCTGTTTTTT. Amino acid sequence: CASRVLAGSGELFF.

This clonotype has more than one count but fewer than ten. This chain links TRBV11-2 with TRBJ1-3; D gene unclear. Germline V gene lookup returns CDR1 SGHAT and CDR2 FQNNGV. The V end was cut by 5 bases, the J end by 0 bases, with 8 bases between. CDR3 length: 14 amino acids. CDR3 DNA: TGTGCCAGCAGCCCTGGTTTCTCTGGAAACACCATATATTTT. Protein: CASSPGFSGNTIYF.

This clonotype appeared a few times. The J gene is TRBJ2-1, the V gene TRBV6-2 or TRBV6-3; D tentatively fits TRBD1 or TRBD2 (5 bases each). CDR1 is MNHEY, CDR2 SVGEGT, per germline. The CDR3 is 12 amino acids. Trimming removed 4 bases at V and 7 bases at J, with 8 bases between. CDR3 nucleotides: TGTGCCAGCAGTTGGGGGTGGAATGAGCAGTTCTTC. Encoded protein: CASSWGWNEQFF.